This passage covers 25 T cell receptor beta chains from one sample sequenced in a study of blood T cells in healthy people across ages. Next came a second PCR, run for about 7 to 12 cycles, which used a sample-barcoded 5' primer along with a J-beta primer mix. TCRdb reprocessed the 5' RACE reads via MiXCR and lists one record per CDR3 protein. In the table there are some 940,000 distinct CDR3 sequences, 25% to 35% of which are singletons. These data were also reused for a study on T cells of mothers and their children.

Sequenced material: blood. These receptors all stem from a woman in her 40s in good health.

For this clonotype: A much more abundant neighbour one base away suggests this may be a read error. V and J are TRBV12-3 or TRBV12-4 and TRBJ2-6; TRBD1 agrees at 10 bases. This CDR3 comprises 17 residues. V gave up 8 bases and J gave up 3 bases; unmatched junction bases: 10. This CDR3 is CASAPTGGIVGANVLTF. The DNA of the CDR3 is TGTGCCAGCGCGCCGACAGGGGGCATAGTTGGGGCCAACGTCCTGACTTTC.

This clonotype showed up just a few times. The V call is TRBV6-1, the J call TRBJ2-7; 9 bases agree with TRBD1. The CDR3 covers 15 residues. Germline trimming cut 4 bases from V and 2 bases from J; bases unmatched to any gene: 6. Looked up from germline, CDR1 is MNHNS and CDR2 is SASEGT. The CDR3 loop reads CASSGEGQGPYEQYF. The CDR3 nucleotides are TGTGCCAGCAGTGGAGAAGGACAGGGGCCCTACGAGCAGTACTTC.

This clonotype has just a few counts. V usage is TRBV29-1 and J usage is TRBJ2-3, with D uncertain. From germline, CDR1 is SQVTM and CDR2 ANQGSEA. The CDR3 is made up of 14 amino acids. The V end was cut by 0 bases, the J end by 2 bases, with 9 bases between. The CDR3 region has the DNA TGCAGCGTTGAAGATCTCACTAACACAGATACGCAGTATTTT. Translating gives CSVEDLTNTDTQYF.

The chain is built from TRBV19 and TRBJ2-1, with 7 bases matching TRBD1. V lost 7 bases to trimming and J lost 0 bases; unmatched junction nucleotides: 3. Germline lookup yields CDR1 LNHDA and CDR2 SQIVND (reference sequence). The CDR3 runs to 14 residues. CDR3 residues: CASTRDSSYNEQFF. CDR3 in DNA: TGTGCCAGTACCCGGGACAGCTCCTACAATGAGCAGTTCTTC.

This clonotype was detected only a few times. The V and J genes are TRBV2 and TRBJ2-2; tentative D call: TRBD2 (5 bases). There are 15 residues in the CDR3. V lost 7 bases and J 3 bases, leaving 15 bases between the germline ends. Germline CDR1 is SNHLY and CDR2 is FYNNEI. CDR3 loop: CASNKGLLDTGELFF. The CDR3 nucleotides are TGTGCCAGCAACAAGGGCCTACTAGACACCGGGGAGCTGTTTTTT.

V gene TRBV6-4 combines with J gene TRBJ1-5, with a weak D call TRBD1 (5 bases). This CDR3 has 14 residues. V lost 5 bases and J 6 bases, leaving 14 bases between the germline ends. Germline V CDR1 and CDR2: MRHNA, SNTAGT. CDR3: CASSLDSMAQPQHF. The CDR3 coding sequence is TGTGCCAGCAGTCTCGACAGTATGGCTCAGCCCCAGCATTTT.

This clonotype was counted a few times. The rearrangement joins TRBV18 to TRBJ2-3; TRBD2 matches at 9 bases. Germline V gives CDR1 KGHSH, CDR2 LQKENI. V was clipped by 2 bases and J by 2 bases; unmatched bases: 8. CDR3 length: 17 amino acids. In DNA form, the CDR3 reads TGTGCCAGCTCACCAAGGATCAGCGGGGGGTCCACAGATACGCAGTATTTT. Translation gives CASSPRISGGSTDTQYF.

This clonotype was counted only a few times. The chain has TRBV5-6 and TRBJ2-7; the match to TRBD1 covers 7 bases. The V gene's germline CDR1 is SGHDT and CDR2 YYEEEE. The trim removed 2 bases at V and 2 bases at J, leaving 10 bases unmatched. This CDR3 is 16 amino acids long. The CDR3 sequence: CASSFPPGQNPYEQYF. CDR3 in DNA: TGTGCCAGCAGCTTTCCTCCGGGACAGAACCCCTACGAGCAGTACTTC.

This clonotype has a count of ten or more. The rearrangement joins TRBV12-3 or TRBV12-4 to TRBJ2-7, with a tentative D call TRBD1 (6 bases). Trimming took off 4 bases at V and 1 base at J, with 14 bases between the two ends. The CDR3 runs 15 residues. CDR3 sequence: CASSSRDTYSYEQYF. CDR3 DNA sequence: TGTGCCAGCAGTTCCCGGGACACCTATTCCTACGAGCAGTACTTC.

This clonotype was detected many times. The chain has TRBV5-1 and TRBJ2-4; D gene unclear. Germline V lookup: CDR1 SGHRS, CDR2 YFSETQ. The CDR3 loop spans 16 amino acids. V lost 2 bases and J 0 bases, leaving 12 bases between the germline ends. The CDR3 region is CASSFPEELAKNIQYF. The CDR3 DNA reads TGCGCCAGCAGCTTCCCCGAGGAATTAGCCAAAAACATTCAGTACTTC.

V is TRBV7-2 and J is TRBJ2-7, with 8 bases fitting TRBD2. Trimming took 3 bases from V and 7 from J; bases not matched to a gene: 5. The germline CDR1 and CDR2 sequences are SGHTA and FQGNSA. The CDR3 is 13 amino acids. This chain's CDR3 is CASSFRSGGEQYF. The CDR3 region has the DNA TGTGCCAGCAGCTTCCGGAGCGGGGGAGAGCAGTACTTC.

In this sample, this clonotype turned up a few times. The chain combines TRBV6-2 or TRBV6-3 with TRBJ1-2; 9 positions agree with TRBD1. Trimming took 7 bases from V and 3 from J; bases not matched to a gene: 15. The CDR3 length is 17 residues. Germline CDR1 and CDR2: MNHEY and SVGEGT. The CDR3: CASTFGTGNQRDYGYTF. DNA of the CDR3: TGTGCCAGCACCTTCGGGACAGGGAACCAAAGGGACTATGGCTACACCTTC.

J is TRBJ2-5 and V is TRBV7-2; TRBD2 matches at 8 bases. The CDR3 contains 16 residues. Germline loops: CDR1 SGHTA, CDR2 FQGNSA. J gave up 7 bases and V 1 base, and 11 bases lay outside the gene matches. CDR3 coding DNA: TGTGCCAGCAGCTTAGTGGGCGGGGGGCAAGGGGGGACCCAGTACTTC. Its protein product is CASSLVGGGQGGTQYF. Based on the CDR3 plus reference TRBV7-2 and TRBJ2-5, the full variable domain is GAGVSQSPSNKVTEKGKDVELRCDPISGHTALYWYRQSLGQGLEFLIYFQGNSAPDKSGLPSDRFSAERTGGSVSTLTIQRTQQEDSAVYLCASSLVGGGQGGTQYFGPGTRLLVL.

The chain carries TRBV7-2 and TRBJ2-7; the D gene is possibly TRBD1 (6 bases). This CDR3 has 15 amino acids. Trimming shortened V by 5 bases and J by 0 bases, and 14 bases separated the two germline ends. CDR1 is SGHTA and CDR2 is FQGNSA in the germline V gene. The CDR3 protein is CASSPQQGSSYEQYF. In DNA, the CDR3 is TGTGCCAGCAGCCCCCAACAGGGTAGCTCCTACGAGCAGTACTTC.

This clonotype showed up just a few times. For the CDR3, the DNA is TGCAGTGCTAACTCGGGTATGAGCGAGCAGTACTTC. Its translation is CSANSGMSEQYF. The genes are TRBV20-1 and TRBJ2-7; D remains unclear. The CDR3 is made up of 12 amino acids. CDR1 is DFQATT, CDR2 SNEGSKA, per germline (reference sequence). V was clipped by 4 bases and J by 6 bases, with 13 bases between them.

The chain combines TRBV6-6 with TRBJ2-5, with D uncertain. Between the trimmed V and J ends, which lost 5 bases and 0 bases, there was a span of 10 bases. CDR3 length: 14 residues. In germline, CDR1 is MNHNY, CDR2 SVGAGI (reference sequence). The CDR3 sequence is CASSPSRDQETQYF. The DNA of the CDR3 is TGTGCCAGCAGTCCATCCCGGGACCAAGAGACCCAGTACTTC.

There are a few counts of this clonotype. The chain's CDR3 is CASSQDSRVGGNTEAFF. CDR3 in DNA: TGCGCCAGCAGCCAAGATTCCAGGGTTGGAGGGAACACTGAAGCTTTCTTT. V is TRBV4-3 and J is TRBJ1-1; possibly TRBD1 for D (5 bases). Trimming took off 0 bases at V and 1 base at J, with 15 bases between the two ends. The CDR3 has 17 amino acids. Germline CDR1 LGHNA, CDR2 YSLEER.

The chain carries TRBV12-3 or TRBV12-4 and TRBJ2-1; TRBD1 is a possible D gene (6 bases). The CDR3 is 14 amino acids. V shed 6 bases and J shed 2 bases, with 11 bases lying between them. The CDR3 here is CASRGRQAYNEQFF. CDR3 nucleotides: TGTGCCAGCAGGGGGAGACAGGCCTACAATGAGCAGTTCTTC.

The chain has TRBV4-3 and TRBJ2-1, with a tentative D call TRBD2 (5 bases). The CDR3 has 16 amino acids. The V end was cut by 0 bases, the J end by 6 bases, with 15 bases between. Germline V gene sequence: CDR1 LGHNA, CDR2 YSLEER. This CDR3 is CASSQDYRLAGNEQFF. CDR3 nucleotide sequence: TGCGCCAGCAGCCAAGATTATCGGCTAGCCGGCAATGAGCAGTTCTTC.

As to this clonotype: A much bigger clone sits one base away, suggesting this may be a read error. The chain combines TRBV20-1 with TRBJ2-1; possible D gene TRBD1, 6 bases. The ends were cut back, 1 base at V and 4 bases at J, with 11 bases in the middle. CDR3 length: 14 residues. CDR1 is DFQATT, CDR2 SNEGSKA, per germline (reference sequence). The CDR3 DNA reads as TGCAGTGCTAGAGCCCCGGACAGATACAATGAGCAGTTCTTC. It yields the protein CSARAPDRYNEQFF.

V is TRBV12-3 or TRBV12-4 and J is TRBJ2-1, with 8 positions matching TRBD1. J lost 15 bases, V lost 6 bases, and 10 bases had no gene match. The CDR3 covers 12 residues. CDR3 sequence: CASSLDRVIPFF. CDR3 DNA: TGTGCCAGCAGCCTGGACAGGGTGATCCCGTTCTTC.

This clonotype came up a few times. One end of the junction is discordant with germline, which a read error may explain. The chain uses TRBV6-1 and TRBJ1-5, with TRBD1 as a possible D gene (5 bases). This CDR3 is built from 14 residues. Germline V lookup: CDR1 MNHNS, CDR2 SASEGT. The CDR3 DNA sequence: TGTGCCAGCAGTAATGGGGGAGTGGATCAGCCCCGGCATTTT. Its protein is CASSNGGVDQPRHF.

The V and J genes are TRBV7-2 and TRBJ2-2; TRBD2 aligns across 7 bases. The ends lost 5 bases at V and 4 bases at J; junction bases unmatched: 7. The germline CDR1 and CDR2 sequences are SGHTA and FQGNSA. This CDR3 spans 15 amino acids. The CDR3 sequence: CASSGSGEGTGELFF. The DNA of the CDR3 is TGTGCCAGCAGCGGAAGCGGGGAGGGCACCGGGGAGCTGTTTTTT.

With regard to this clonotype: Given a much more abundant clone one base away, this may be a read error. The rearrangement links TRBV5-1 to TRBJ2-3, with D perhaps assigned TRBD1 or TRBD2 (5 bases each). Trimming left V 3 bases short and J 4 bases short, with 12 bases between. The germline V gene has CDR1 SGHRS and CDR2 YFSETQ. The length of the CDR3 is 14 residues. CDR3 coding DNA: TGCGCCAGCAGCTGGCCCGGGACGGCAGATACGCAGTATTTT. It translates to CASSWPGTADTQYF.

V and J are TRBV29-1 and TRBJ2-2, with 10 positions matching TRBD1. The V gene's germline CDR1 is SQVTM and CDR2 ANQGSEA. The CDR3 is made up of 14 amino acids. The junction had 5 bases not matched to a gene; V was cut back by 5 bases and J by 5 bases. The chain's CDR3 is CSVRTGGQTGELFF. DNA of the CDR3: TGCAGCGTTAGGACAGGGGGACAGACCGGGGAGCTGTTTTTT.